The clone carrying this TCR beta chain was observed many times. These data come from a study of blood T cell repertoires in COVID-19. Overall study: Sites in the United States, Italy and Spain provided acute and convalescent COVID-19 samples. PBMCs, B-cell-depleted T cells, or T cells were the source of the cDNA or gDNA that made up the material.

This CDR3 spans 15 amino acids. CDR1 is LGHNA and CDR2 is YNFKEQ in the germline V gene. V lost 5 bases and J lost 1; bases outside the gene matches: 6. In the authors' methods: It was from reference gene primer amplification that nucleated cell counts were estimated. Profiled with immunoSEQ multiplex PCR; TCRdb holds only in-frame clones, not every one. For V, J and clone size, that table is used; D and trimming come from the DNA. The sample carries 120,000 or so clones, around two thirds recorded once. This clonotype was sampled from a woman in her 70s with acute or convalescent COVID-19. Specimen: peripheral blood. The chain carries TRBV4-2 and TRBJ1-1; 8 positions agree with TRBD1. CDR3 loop: CASSRTTGENTEAFF. CDR3 sequence (DNA): TGTGCCAGCAGCAGAACGACAGGGGAGAACACTGAAGCTTTCTTT.